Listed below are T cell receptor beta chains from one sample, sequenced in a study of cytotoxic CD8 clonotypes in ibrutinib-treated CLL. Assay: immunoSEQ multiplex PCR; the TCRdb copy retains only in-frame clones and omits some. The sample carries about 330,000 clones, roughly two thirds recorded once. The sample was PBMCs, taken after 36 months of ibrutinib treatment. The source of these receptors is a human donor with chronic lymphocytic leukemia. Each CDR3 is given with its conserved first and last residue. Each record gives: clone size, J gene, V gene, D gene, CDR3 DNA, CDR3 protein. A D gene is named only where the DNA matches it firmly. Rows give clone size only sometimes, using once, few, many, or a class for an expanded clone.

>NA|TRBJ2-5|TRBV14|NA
TGTGCCAGCAGCCAAGACCCCCGCGAGACCCAGTACTTC
CASSQDPRETQYF
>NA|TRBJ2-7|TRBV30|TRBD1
TGTGCCTGGAGTGACAATCGACAGGGGAGAGATTACGAGCAGTACTTC
CAWSDNRQGRDYEQYF
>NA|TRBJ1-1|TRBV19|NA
TGTGCCAGTAGGCCGGGGTTAAGGACTGAAGCTTTCTTT
CASRPGLRTEAFF
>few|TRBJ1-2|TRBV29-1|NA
TGCAGCGTTGAACCCCCGGCAGCAAACTATGGCTACACCTTC
CSVEPPAANYGYTF
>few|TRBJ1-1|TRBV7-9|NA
TGTGCCAGCAGCCCACCGGGGACTGCCGTTGGTGAAGCTTTCTTT
CASSPPGTAVGEAFF
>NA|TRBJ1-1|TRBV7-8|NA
TGTGCCAGCAGCTTTCTACCGCCGAACACTGAAGCTTTCTTT
CASSFLPPNTEAFF
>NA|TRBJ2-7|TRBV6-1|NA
TGTGCCAGCAGTGAAGCCCTGGTGGGGCGTAACTACGAGCAGTACTTC
CASSEALVGRNYEQYF
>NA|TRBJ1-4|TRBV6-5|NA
TGTGCCAGTATTAATGAAAAACTGTTTTTT
CASINEKLFF
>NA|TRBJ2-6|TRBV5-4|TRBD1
TGTGCCAGCAGCTGGGGGACAGGAGGGGCCAACGTCCTGACTTTC
CASSWGTGGANVLTF
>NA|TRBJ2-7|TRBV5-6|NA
TGTGCCAGCAGCTTGGGACAGGAGGGGGAGCAGTACTTC
CASSLGQEGEQYF
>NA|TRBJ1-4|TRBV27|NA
TGTGCCAGCAGTTTGAGGGCAGGGGTCGGAAAACTGTTTTTT
CASSLRAGVGKLFF
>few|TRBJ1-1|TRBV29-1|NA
NA
CSVRFGGTEAFF
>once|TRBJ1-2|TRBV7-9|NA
TGTGCCAGCAGCATACAGGGTCCCTATGGCTACACCTTC
CASSIQGPYGYTF
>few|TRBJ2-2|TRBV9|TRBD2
TGTGCCAGCAGCGCGAGGACTAGCCCCGGGGAGCTGTTTTTT
CASSARTSPGELFF
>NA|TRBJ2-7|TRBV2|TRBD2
TGTGCCAGCAGAGGGACTAGCGGGAGGGCTGTCTACGAGCAGTACTTC
CASRGTSGRAVYEQYF
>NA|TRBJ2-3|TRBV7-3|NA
TGTGCCAGCAGCCCGGACGGGGGCCCGAGCACAGATACGCAGTATTTT
CASSPDGGPSTDTQYF
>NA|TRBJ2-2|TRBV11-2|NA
TGTGCCAGCAGCTTAGTAGGGATGAACACCGGGGAGCTGTTTTTT
CASSLVGMNTGELFF
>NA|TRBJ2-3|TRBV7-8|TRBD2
TGTGCCAGCAGCTTAAGGGGGACTAGCCGCAGTAAGGCAGATACGCAGTATTTT
CASSLRGTSRSKADTQYF
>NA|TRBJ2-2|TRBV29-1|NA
TGCAGCGTATCCGGGACACAAGCGAACACCGGGGAGCTGTTTTTT
CSVSGTQANTGELFF
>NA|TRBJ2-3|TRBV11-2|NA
TGTGCCAGCAGCACCCGGGGGTTGGCAGATACGCAGTATTTT
CASSTRGLADTQYF
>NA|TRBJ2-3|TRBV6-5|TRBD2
TGTGCCAGCAGCCGCGGGGGGGCACGCACAGATACGCAGTATTTT
CASSRGGARTDTQYF
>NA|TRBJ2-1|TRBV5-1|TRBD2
TGCGCCAGCAGCTCCCTCGGCGGGAGCCGATACAATGAGCAGTTCTTC
CASSSLGGSRYNEQFF
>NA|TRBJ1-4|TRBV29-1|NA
TGCAGCGTTGCGAACAGGGCGGATGAAAAACTGTTTTTT
CSVANRADEKLFF
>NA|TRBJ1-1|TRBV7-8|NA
TGTGCCAGCAGCTTCCCAAGGAGAGGGGGCACTGAAGCTTTCTTT
CASSFPRRGGTEAFF
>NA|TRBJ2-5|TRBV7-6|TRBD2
TGTGCCAGCAGCTTAAGAGCGGGGCAAGAGACCCAGTACTTC
CASSLRAGQETQYF
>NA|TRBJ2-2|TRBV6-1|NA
TGTGCCAGCAGGCAGGGGTTTTCGACCGGGGAGCTGTTTTTT
CASRQGFSTGELFF
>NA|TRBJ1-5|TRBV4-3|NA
TGCGCCAGCAGCCAAGAGAGCTGGGGGCTTCAGCCCCAGCATTTT
CASSQESWGLQPQHF
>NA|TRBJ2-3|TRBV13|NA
TGTGCCAGCAGCCCCAAATCGGGCACAGATACGCAGTATTTT
CASSPKSGTDTQYF
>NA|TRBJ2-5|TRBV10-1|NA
TGCGCCAGCAGCCTGGGAAAGCAAGAGACCCAGTACTTC
CASSLGKQETQYF
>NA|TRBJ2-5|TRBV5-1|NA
TGCGCCAGCAGGGGGGGCGGCAGAAGGTACCAAGAGACCCAGTACTTC
CASRGGGRRYQETQYF
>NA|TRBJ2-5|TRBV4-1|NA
TGCGCCAGCAGCCGCAGGGTACAAGAGACCCAGTACTTC
CASSRRVQETQYF
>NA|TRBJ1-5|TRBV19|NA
TGTGCCAGTACCGGACGCCTTATGTCTAAGGGTCAGCCCCAGCATTTT
CASTGRLMSKGQPQHF
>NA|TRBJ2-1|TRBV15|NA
TGTGCCACCAGCAGAGTGGGGGGTGTTGAGCAGTTCTTC
CATSRVGGVEQFF
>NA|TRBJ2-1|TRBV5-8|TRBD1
TGTGCCAGCTTCCTCCGGACAGGGGCTAATGAGCAGTTCTTC
CASFLRTGANEQFF
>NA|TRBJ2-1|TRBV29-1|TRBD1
TGCAGCGTTGACGGCAGGGGGCACTACAATGAGCAGTTCTTC
CSVDGRGHYNEQFF
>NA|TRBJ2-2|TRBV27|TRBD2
TGTGCCAGCAGTTTATGGGGAGGGAGGATGGCCGGGGAGCTGTTTTTT
CASSLWGGRMAGELFF
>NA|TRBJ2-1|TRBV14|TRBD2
TGTGCCAGCAGCCTAAGGGTAGCGGGGGACAATGAGCAGTTCTTC
CASSLRVAGDNEQFF
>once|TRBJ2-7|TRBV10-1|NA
TGCGCCAGCAGTGGGAGAAACTACGAGCAGTACTTC
CASSGRNYEQYF
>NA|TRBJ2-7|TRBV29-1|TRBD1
TGCAGCGTTGAAGATCCACAGGGGGCCGACGAGCAGTACTTC
CSVEDPQGADEQYF
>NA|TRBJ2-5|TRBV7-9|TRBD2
TGTGCCAGCAGCCCCCGGGGAGGGCGGGAGACCCAGTACTTC
CASSPRGGRETQYF
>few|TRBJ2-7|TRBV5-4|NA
TGTGCCAGCAGCTTGGGGCTGGACTACGAGCAGTACTTC
CASSLGLDYEQYF
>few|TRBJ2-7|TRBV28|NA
TGTGCCAGCAGTTTTGTGCACGAGCAGTACTTC
CASSFVHEQYF
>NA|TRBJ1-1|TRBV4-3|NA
TGCGCCAGCAGCCAAGGGTACTACACTGAAGCTTTCTTT
CASSQGYYTEAFF
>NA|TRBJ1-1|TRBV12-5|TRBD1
TGTGCTAGTGGTTTGGGACAGGGGAGGAACACTGAAGCTTTCTTT
CASGLGQGRNTEAFF
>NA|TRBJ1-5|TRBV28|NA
TGTGCCAGCAGGAGAAAGCCCCAGCATTTT
CASRRKPQHF
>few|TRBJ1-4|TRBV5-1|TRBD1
TGCGCCAGCAGCAGGACAGGGGGGATAACTAATGAAAAACTGTTTTTT
CASSRTGGITNEKLFF
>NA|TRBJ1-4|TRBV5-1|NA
TGCGCCAGCAGCTTGGGGGCCTCAATGGAAAAACTGTTTTTT
CASSLGASMEKLFF
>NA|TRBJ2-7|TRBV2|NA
TGTGCCAGCAGCGACCGACGCAGCTACGAGCAGTACTTC
CASSDRRSYEQYF
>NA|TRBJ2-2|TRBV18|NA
TGTGCCAGCTCACCGGGACTTAACACCGGGGAGCTGTTTTTT
CASSPGLNTGELFF
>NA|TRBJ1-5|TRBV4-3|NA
TGCGCCAGCAGCCAAGATGCAGGGGCCGGTGGGCCTCATCAGCCCCAGCATTTT
CASSQDAGAGGPHQPQHF
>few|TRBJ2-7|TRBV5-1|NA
TGCGCCAGCAGCCAACAGGGGAGGGGCGAGCAGTACTTC
CASSQQGRGEQYF
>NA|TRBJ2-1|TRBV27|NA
TGTGCCAGCAGTACGGCGGACAGTCCGATTTACAATGAGCAGTTCTTC
CASSTADSPIYNEQFF